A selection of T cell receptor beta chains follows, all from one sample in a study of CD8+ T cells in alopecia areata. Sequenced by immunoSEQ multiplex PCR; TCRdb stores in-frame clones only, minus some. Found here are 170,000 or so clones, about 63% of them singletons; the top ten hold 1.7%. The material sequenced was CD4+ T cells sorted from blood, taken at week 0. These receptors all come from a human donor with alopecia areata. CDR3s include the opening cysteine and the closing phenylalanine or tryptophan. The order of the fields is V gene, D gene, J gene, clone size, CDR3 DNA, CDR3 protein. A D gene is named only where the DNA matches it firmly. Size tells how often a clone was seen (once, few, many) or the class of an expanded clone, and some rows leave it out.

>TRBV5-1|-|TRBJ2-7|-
TGCGCCAGCAGCTTGGAGGGCGAGCAGTACTTC
CASSLEGEQYF
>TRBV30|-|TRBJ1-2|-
TGTGCCTGGAGTCCGGCTGGGGGCTACACCTTC
CAWSPAGGYTF
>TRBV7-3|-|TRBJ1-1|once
TGTGCCAGCAGCTTTAGGGGGGCCACTGAAGCTTTCTTT
CASSFRGATEAFF
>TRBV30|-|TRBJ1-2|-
TGTGCCTGGAGTAGAGGGAACTATGGCTACACCTTC
CAWSRGNYGYTF
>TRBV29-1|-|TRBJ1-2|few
TGCAGCGTTGGCTGGGGTCCTAACTATGGCTACACCTTC
CSVGWGPNYGYTF
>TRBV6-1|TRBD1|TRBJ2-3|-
TGTGCCATCCGAAAACAGGGGGCGACAGATACGCAGTATTTT
CAIRKQGATDTQYF
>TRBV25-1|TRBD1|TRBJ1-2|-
TGTGCCAGCAGCTCGGGACAGAACTATGGCTACACCTTC
CASSSGQNYGYTF
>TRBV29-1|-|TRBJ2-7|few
TGCAGCGTTGAAAGTCAGGGCACCTACGAGCAGTACTTC
CSVESQGTYEQYF
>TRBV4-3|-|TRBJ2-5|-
TGCGCCAGCAGCCAAGATTTTCATGGGGAGACCCAGTACTTC
CASSQDFHGETQYF
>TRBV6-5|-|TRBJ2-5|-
TGTGCCAGCAGTTACTCAGGGACCCAAGAGACCCAGTACTTC
CASSYSGTQETQYF
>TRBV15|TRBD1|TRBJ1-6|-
TGTGCCACCAGCCGGGACAGCTACCAAGGTTCACCCCTCCACTTT
CATSRDSYQGSPLHF
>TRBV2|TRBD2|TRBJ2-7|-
TGTGCCAGCAGTATAAATAGCGGGGGGTATTACGAGCAGTACTTC
CASSINSGGYYEQYF
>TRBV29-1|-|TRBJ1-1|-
TGCAGCGTTTACCCAGGGAGCACTGAAGCTTTCTTT
CSVYPGSTEAFF
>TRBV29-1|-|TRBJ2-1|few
TGCAGCGTTGTTACAGGACTCCAGTCCAATGAGCAGTTCTTC
CSVVTGLQSNEQFF
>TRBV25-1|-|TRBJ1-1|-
TGTGCCAGCAGTGAATTCGGCGGGATCACTGAAGCTTTCTTT
CASSEFGGITEAFF
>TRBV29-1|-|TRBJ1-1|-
TGCAGCGCGAGCCCCGCCCAAAAAGCTTTCTTT
CSASPAQKAFF
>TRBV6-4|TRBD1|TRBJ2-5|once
TGTGCCAGCAGACGGACTGAGGGGGCCCAAGAGACCCAGTACTTC
CASRRTEGAQETQYF
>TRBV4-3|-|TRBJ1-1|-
TGCGCCAGCAGCAAGGGAGTGGCGAACACTGAAGCTTTCTTT
CASSKGVANTEAFF
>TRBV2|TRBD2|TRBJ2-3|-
TGTGCCAGCAGTGAGCGTAGCGGGGGCCCAGATACGCAGTATTTT
CASSERSGGPDTQYF